This T cell receptor (beta chain) was captured by sequencing in a study of shared clonotypes between healthy human individuals. Whole-study results and caveats: Non-shared clonotypes showed lower generation probabilities than clonotypes common to all four donors.

The assay was immunoSEQ multiplex PCR, and TCRdb's table has in-frame clones only and misses some. In the table there are over a million clones, roughly 75% of which are singletons. Turning to this clone: Its antigen is not known.

The TCR was taken from a young man in good health. The sequenced sample consisted of memory CD4+ T cells sorted from blood. Subset described: CD45RA-negative fraction.

The CDR3 sequence is CASSSNDRDTYGYTF. The CDR3 DNA sequence: TGTGCCAGCAGCTCTAATGACAGGGATACCTATGGCTACACCTTC. The rearrangement joins TRBV5-6 to TRBJ1-2; 7 bases match TRBD1. Germline CDR1 reads SGHDT; CDR2 reads YYEEEE. The ends lost 3 bases at V and 4 bases at J; junction bases unmatched: 9. The CDR3 sequence is 15 residues long.